A few counts support the clone carrying this T cell receptor (beta chain). This entry belongs to a study of blood T cell repertoires in COVID-19. The study drew participants aged about 18 to 90 years from approximately 25 US areas. Participants' reported clinical history set cohort assignment. Donors of Cohort 3 who recovered were those that had two negative PCRs, clearance, or symptom resolution. Germline V lookup: CDR1 SGHNT, CDR2 YYREEE (reference sequence). The CDR3 spans 15 residues. V was clipped by 5 bases and J by 0 bases, with 9 bases between them. Original processing notes: Amplification from reference gene primers served as the basis for estimated nucleated cell counts. TCRdb's copy holds only in-frame clones and misses some; the assay was immunoSEQ multiplex PCR. Clonal size and the V and J genes are those of that table, whereas D and trimming came from the DNA. Of about 130,000 clones listed, about four fifths are singletons.

The chain uses TRBV5-4 and TRBJ1-6; D uncertain. This sequence originates from a man in his fifties or sixties who had recovered from COVID-19. The specimen was PBMCs or T cells enriched from blood (not recorded which). The CDR3 sequence: CASSSPSSYNSPLHF. Here the CDR3 DNA reads TGTGCCAGCAGTTCCCCGAGCTCCTATAATTCACCCCTCCACTTT.